These T cell receptor beta chains were read from a single sample in a study of blood T cell repertoires in COVID-19. Repertoires were generated with immunoSEQ multiplex PCR, while TCRdb's copy carries only in-frame clones and drops some. The sample consists of approximately 300,000 clones, 86% of them appearing once. The sequencing sample was made of PBMCs or T cells enriched from blood (not recorded which). Receptor source: a man younger than 40 who had recovered from COVID-19. Each CDR3 is given with its conserved first and last residue. A D gene is named only where the DNA matches it firmly.

j_call | d_call | v_call | cdr3_aa | cdr3_nt
TRBJ1-6 | . | TRBV5-4 | CASSFRREGSPLHF | TGTGCCAGCAGCTTTCGCAGGGAAGGTTCACCCCTCCACTTT
TRBJ1-4 | TRBD1 | TRBV11-2 | CASAPGQGYEKLFF | TGTGCCAGCGCACCGGGACAGGGTTATGAAAAACTGTTTTTT
TRBJ2-1 | . | TRBV14 | CASSQDGRRIYNEQFF | TGTGCCAGCAGCCAAGATGGGCGGAGGATATACAATGAGCAGTTCTTC
TRBJ1-1 | TRBD1 | TRBV18 | CASSPGGTGAFEAFF | TGTGCCAGCTCACCTGGCGGGACAGGGGCCTTTGAAGCTTTCTTT
TRBJ2-7 | . | TRBV27 | CATTTSLGEQYF | TGTGCCACAACGACTAGTCTGGGCGAGCAGTACTTC
TRBJ2-3 | TRBD2 | TRBV7-7 | CASSFLAGDTDTQYF | TGTGCTAGCAGCTTTTTAGCGGGGGACACAGATACGCAGTATTTT
TRBJ2-3 | TRBD2 | TRBV24-1 | CATSPRGSAGGVDTQYF | TGTGCCACCAGCCCGCGGGGGTCAGCGGGAGGCGTCGATACGCAGTATTTT
TRBJ2-7 | TRBD1 | TRBV12-3/TRBV12-4 | CASTRDSSYEQYF | TGTGCCAGCACTCGGGACAGCTCCTACGAGCAGTACTTC
TRBJ1-3 | TRBD1 | TRBV7-9 | CASSWTGDAGNTIYF | TGTGCCAGCAGTTGGACAGGGGATGCTGGAAACACCATATATTTT
TRBJ2-7 | TRBD2 | TRBV7-8 | CASSFTGGSYEQYF | TGTGCCAGCAGCTTTACGGGAGGGTCCTACGAGCAGTACTTC
TRBJ1-2 | . | TRBV19 | CASPVGGPYGYTF | TGTGCCAGTCCCGTGGGGGGGCCCTATGGCTACACCTTC
TRBJ2-6 | TRBD2 | TRBV30 | CAWRKWGGDGANVLTF | TGTGCCTGGAGGAAGTGGGGGGGTGATGGGGCCAACGTCCTGACTTTC
TRBJ2-2 | TRBD2 | TRBV5-1 | CPTSFLSRGGATGELFF | TGCCCCACCAGCTTTTTGTCTCGCGGGGGGGCGACCGGGGAGCTGTTTTTT
TRBJ2-7 | . | TRBV9 | CASSVGGREIYEQYF | TGTGCCAGCAGCGTAGGCGGCAGGGAAATCTACGAGCAGTACTTC
TRBJ1-4 | TRBD1 | TRBV30 | CAWSTTGATGEKLFF | TGTGCCTGGAGTACCACAGGGGCTACGGGAGAAAAACTGTTTTTT
TRBJ1-1 | TRBD1 | TRBV4-1 | CASSQGPGTGMNTEAFF | TGCGCCAGCAGCCAAGGTCCCGGGACAGGGATGAACACTGAAGCTTTCTTT